What follows describes a single T cell receptor beta chain. This clonotype was counted ten times or more. Its antigen is still unknown. No much larger clone exists at a distance of one base, and base qualities are not known. Library preparation employed 5' RACE. TCRdb records NextSeq 500 as the sequencer. To allow correction of PCR and sequencing errors, the TCR library protocol tagged every TCR cDNA molecule with a unique molecular identifier. In the source study's methods: TCR identification, UMI-based error correction and CDR3 extraction were performed with Decombinator tools. TCRs above a frequency of 2 per 1,000, corresponding to the top 1% of the tumor frequency distribution, were defined as expanded. Rényi diversity was computed with the R vegan package after subsampling each repertoire 100 times to 5,000 TCRs. CDR3 similarity networks were built from amino acid triplet string-kernel similarity, with CDR3s being connected when pairwise similarity was above 0.82. TCRdb itself trimmed the public reads at Q25 with fastp, ran MiXCR and retained productive beta chains. When rows share a CDR3 protein, they turn into one entry using the most common DNA and genes. In this record, the V and J calls reflect TCRdb's handling and not the investigators' own analysis. The sample table lists around 48,000 distinct CDR3 sequences, around 5.2% of them with a count of one. The top ten constitute 11% of the sample.

These data come from a study of spatial heterogeneity in lung cancer (dated by TCRdb to between 2018 and 2020). For context, the study as a whole: More beta-chain than alpha-chain transcripts were consistently detected, likely reflecting higher beta-chain transcript abundance. In the raw uncorrected reads, each unique combination of TCR and UMI appeared more than ten times on average. In non-small cell lung cancer, the study quantitatively compared TCR alpha and beta repertoires across several tumor regions, matched nontumor lung, and blood. TCR repertoire features were related to nonsynonymous mutation counts determined by whole-exome sequencing of tumor tissue. At surgery, both alpha and beta chains were TCR-sequenced in 200 to 250 tumor regions, 63 to 65 matched nontumor lung samples and 56 PBMC samples. The study at large found these results: Ubiquitous expanded tumor TCRs showed up in blood more often at tumor resection than at routine follow-up. Confirming at a functional level the hypothesis that regional TCRs recognize regional mutations was considered to require additional single-cell paired TCR alpha and beta sequencing.

Sample time point, as interpreted from the label and publication: sample taken at primary tumor resection. Samples were obtained from approximately 72 patients with early-stage, untreated non-small cell lung cancer from the lung TRACERx cohort. For TCR sequencing, whole RNA was extracted from tumor and nontumor lung tissue, or from cryopreserved PBMC samples, and no cell sorting was done. A patient was chosen for TCR sequencing only when enough RNA was available from at least two tumor regions. Between the V and J ends, shortened by 6 bases and 5 bases respectively, the junction contains 14 bases. CDR1 and CDR2 are read off the germline V gene as SGHVS and FQNEAQ. The CDR3 runs 14 amino acids, cysteine and phenylalanine included. The read is trimmed to its CDR3 DNA, 42 bases read in frame from base 1.

This sample comprised PBMCs, obtained at surgery. The chain uses TRBV7-8 and TRBJ2-1, with the D gene tentatively TRBD1 or TRBD2, based on 5 matching bases in each. The receptor comes from a male donor with early-stage non-small cell lung cancer. The CDR3 protein: CASSTSWGNNEQFF. The DNA is as follows: TGTGCCAGCAGTACATCTTGGGGGAACAATGAGCAGTTCTTC.